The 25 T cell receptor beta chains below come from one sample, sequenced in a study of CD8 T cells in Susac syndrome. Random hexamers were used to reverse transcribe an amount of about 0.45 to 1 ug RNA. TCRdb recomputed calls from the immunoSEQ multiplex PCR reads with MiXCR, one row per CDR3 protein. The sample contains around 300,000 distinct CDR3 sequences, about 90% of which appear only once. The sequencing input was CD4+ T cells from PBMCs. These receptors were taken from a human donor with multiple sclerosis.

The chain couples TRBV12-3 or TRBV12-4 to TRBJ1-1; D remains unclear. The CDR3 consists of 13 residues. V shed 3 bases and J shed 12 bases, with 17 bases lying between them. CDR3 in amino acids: CASSFGSPRHPFF. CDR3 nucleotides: TGTGCCAGCAGTTTTGGTTCGCCGAGGCACCCTTTCTTT.

The CDR3 DNA reads as TGTGCCTGGAGTGTAGGGTCAGGGGGCTGGGAGACCCAGTACTTC. Its translation: CAWSVGSGGWETQYF. J is TRBJ2-5 and V is TRBV30; TRBD1 matches at 8 bases. The junction had 8 bases not matched to a gene; V was cut back by 0 bases and J by 5 bases. The germline gives CDR1 GTSNPN, CDR2 SVGIG (reference sequence). The CDR3 is 15 amino acids.

For the CDR3, the DNA is TGTGCCATCAGTGAGTCCGGAGATCAACACCGGGGGGAGCTGTTTTTT. The encoded protein is CAISESGDQHRGELFF. The rearrangement joins TRBV10-3 to TRBJ2-2; the D is unclear. V was shortened by 0 bases and J by 8 bases, with 16 bases between the two germline ends. The length of the CDR3 is 16 residues. The germline V gene has CDR1 ENHRY and CDR2 SYGVKD.

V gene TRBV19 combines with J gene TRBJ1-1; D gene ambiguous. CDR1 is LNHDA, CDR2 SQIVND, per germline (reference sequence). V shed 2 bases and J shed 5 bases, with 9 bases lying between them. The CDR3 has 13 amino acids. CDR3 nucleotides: TGTGCCAGTAGTATAACAGTAGGGACTGAAGCTTTCTTT. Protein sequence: CASSITVGTEAFF. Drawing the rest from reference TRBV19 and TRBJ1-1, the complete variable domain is DGGITQSPKYLFRKEGQNVTLSCEQNLNHDAMYWYRQDPGQGLRLIYYSQIVNDFQKGDIAEGYSVSREKKESFPLTVTSAQKNPTAFYLCASSITVGTEAFFGQGTRLTVV.

The CDR3 sequence is CATSRVLGRTTDEQYF. DNA of the CDR3: TGTGCCACCAGCAGAGTTCTCGGGAGGACCACCGACGAGCAGTACTTC. The chain has TRBV15 and TRBJ2-7; 7 nucleotides match TRBD2. V gave up 1 base and J gave up 5 bases; unmatched junction bases: 11. Germline V CDR1 and CDR2: LNHNV, YYDKDF (reference sequence). This CDR3 contains 16 residues.

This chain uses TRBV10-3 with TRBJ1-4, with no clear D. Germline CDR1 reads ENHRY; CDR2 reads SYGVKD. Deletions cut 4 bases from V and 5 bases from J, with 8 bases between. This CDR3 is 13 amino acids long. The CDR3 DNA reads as TGTGCCATCAGTGTGGCGGGGAATGAAAAACTGTTTTTT. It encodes CAISVAGNEKLFF.

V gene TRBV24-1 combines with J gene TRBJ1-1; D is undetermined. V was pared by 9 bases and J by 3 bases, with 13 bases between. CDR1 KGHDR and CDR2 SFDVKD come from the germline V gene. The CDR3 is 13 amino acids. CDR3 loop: CATVGRSDTEAFF. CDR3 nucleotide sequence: TGTGCCACCGTGGGCAGATCGGACACTGAAGCTTTCTTT.

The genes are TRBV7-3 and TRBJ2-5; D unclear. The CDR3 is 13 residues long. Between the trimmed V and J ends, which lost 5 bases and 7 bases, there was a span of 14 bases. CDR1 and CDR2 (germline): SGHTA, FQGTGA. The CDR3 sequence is CASSQGQSTTQYF. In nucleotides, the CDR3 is TGTGCCAGCAGCCAAGGGCAGAGTACGACCCAGTACTTC.

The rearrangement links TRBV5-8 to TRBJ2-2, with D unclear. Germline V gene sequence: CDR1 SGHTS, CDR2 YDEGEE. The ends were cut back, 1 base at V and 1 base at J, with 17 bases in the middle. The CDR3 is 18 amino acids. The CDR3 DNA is TGTGCCAGCAGCTTGACCCGAGGAACTCCCCGGAACACCGGGGAGCTGTTTTTT. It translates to CASSLTRGTPRNTGELFF.

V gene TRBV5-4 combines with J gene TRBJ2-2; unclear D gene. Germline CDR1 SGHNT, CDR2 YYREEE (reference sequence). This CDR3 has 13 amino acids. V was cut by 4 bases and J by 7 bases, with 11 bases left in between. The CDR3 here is CASSRDTHGELFF. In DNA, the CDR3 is TGTGCCAGCAGCCGCGACACACACGGGGAGCTGTTTTTT.

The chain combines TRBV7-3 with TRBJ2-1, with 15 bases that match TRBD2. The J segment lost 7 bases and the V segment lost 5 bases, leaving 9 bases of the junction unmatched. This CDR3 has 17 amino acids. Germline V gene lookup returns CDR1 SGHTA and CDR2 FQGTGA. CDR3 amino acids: CASSPTGLAGGGNEQFF. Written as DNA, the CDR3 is TGTGCCAGCAGCCCGACCGGACTAGCGGGAGGGGGGAATGAGCAGTTCTTC.

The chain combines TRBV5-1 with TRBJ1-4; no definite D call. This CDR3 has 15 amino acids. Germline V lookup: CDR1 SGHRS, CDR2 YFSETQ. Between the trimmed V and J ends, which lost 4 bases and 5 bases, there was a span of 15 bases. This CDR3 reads CASSQMAAENEKLFF. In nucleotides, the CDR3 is TGCGCCAGCAGCCAGATGGCGGCTGAGAATGAAAAACTGTTTTTT.

The CDR3 bases are TGTGCCAGCAGTCTGAGGACAGGGGGGATATACAATGAGCAGTTCTTC. Protein sequence: CASSLRTGGIYNEQFF. The chain joins TRBV12-3 or TRBV12-4 to TRBJ2-1; 10 positions match TRBD1. Germline trimming cut 5 bases from V and 4 bases from J; bases unmatched to any gene: 8. CDR3 length: 16 residues.

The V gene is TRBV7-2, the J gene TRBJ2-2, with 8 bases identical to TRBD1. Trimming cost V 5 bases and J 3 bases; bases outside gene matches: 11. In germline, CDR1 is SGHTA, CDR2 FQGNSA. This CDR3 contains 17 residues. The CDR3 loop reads CASSTGGQIRYTGELFF. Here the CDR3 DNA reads TGTGCCAGCAGCACAGGGGGGCAGATCCGGTACACCGGGGAGCTGTTTTTT.

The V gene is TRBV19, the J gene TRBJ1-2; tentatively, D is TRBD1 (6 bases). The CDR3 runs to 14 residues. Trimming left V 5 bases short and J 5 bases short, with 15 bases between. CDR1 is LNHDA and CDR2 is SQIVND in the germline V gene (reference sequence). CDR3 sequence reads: CASSHGTLEYGYTF. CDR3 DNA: TGTGCCAGTAGTCACGGGACACTTGAGTATGGCTACACCTTC.

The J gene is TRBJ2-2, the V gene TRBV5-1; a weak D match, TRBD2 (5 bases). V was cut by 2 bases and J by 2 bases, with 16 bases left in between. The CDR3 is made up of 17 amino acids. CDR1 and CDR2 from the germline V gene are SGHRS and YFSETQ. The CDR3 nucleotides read TGCGCCAGCAGCTTAGGTCTGGGAGAAGCCAACACCGGGGAGCTGTTTTTT. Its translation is CASSLGLGEANTGELFF.

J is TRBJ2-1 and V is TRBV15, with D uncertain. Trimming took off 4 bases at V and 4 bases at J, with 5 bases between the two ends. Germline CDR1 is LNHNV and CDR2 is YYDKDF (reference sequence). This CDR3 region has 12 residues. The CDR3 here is CATSIGYNEQFF. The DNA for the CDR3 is TGTGCCACCAGCATCGGGTACAATGAGCAGTTCTTC.

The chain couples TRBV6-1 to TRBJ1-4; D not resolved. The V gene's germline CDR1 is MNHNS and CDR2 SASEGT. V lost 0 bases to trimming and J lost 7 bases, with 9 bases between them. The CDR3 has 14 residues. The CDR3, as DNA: TGTGCCAGCAGTGAAGCCCCGAAGGGTGAAAAACTGTTTTTT. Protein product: CASSEAPKGEKLFF.

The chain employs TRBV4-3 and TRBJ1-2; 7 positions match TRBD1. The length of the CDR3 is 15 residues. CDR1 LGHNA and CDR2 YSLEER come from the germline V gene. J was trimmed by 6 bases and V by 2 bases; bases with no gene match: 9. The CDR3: CASSQSYRGGDGYTF. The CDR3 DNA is TGCGCCAGCAGCCAAAGCTACAGGGGAGGGGATGGCTACACCTTC.

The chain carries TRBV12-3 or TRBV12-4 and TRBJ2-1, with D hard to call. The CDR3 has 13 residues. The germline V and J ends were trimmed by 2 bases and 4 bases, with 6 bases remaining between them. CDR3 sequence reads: CASSLYPYNEQFF. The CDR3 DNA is TGTGCCAGCAGTTTATACCCATACAATGAGCAGTTCTTC.

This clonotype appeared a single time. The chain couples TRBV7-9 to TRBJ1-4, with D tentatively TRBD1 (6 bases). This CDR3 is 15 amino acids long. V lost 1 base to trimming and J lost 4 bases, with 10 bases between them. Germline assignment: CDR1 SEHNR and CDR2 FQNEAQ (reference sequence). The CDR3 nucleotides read TGTGCCAGCAGCTTAGATGCAGGGGTTAATGAAAAACTGTTTTTT. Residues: CASSLDAGVNEKLFF.

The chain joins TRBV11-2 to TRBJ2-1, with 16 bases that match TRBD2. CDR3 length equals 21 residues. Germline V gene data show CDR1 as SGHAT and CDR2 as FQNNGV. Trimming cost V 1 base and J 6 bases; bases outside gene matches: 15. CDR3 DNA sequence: TGTGCCAGCAGCTTAGGTGGAGGGACTAGCGGGAGGGCCCTACGGGTCAATGAGCAGTTCTTC. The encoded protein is CASSLGGGTSGRALRVNEQFF.

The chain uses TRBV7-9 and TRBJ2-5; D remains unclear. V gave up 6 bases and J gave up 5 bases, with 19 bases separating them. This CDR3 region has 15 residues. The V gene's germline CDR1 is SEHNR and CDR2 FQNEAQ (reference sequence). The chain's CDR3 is CASSPRAELTETQYF. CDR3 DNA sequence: TGTGCCAGCAGTCCTAGGGCAGAGTTAACGGAGACCCAGTACTTC. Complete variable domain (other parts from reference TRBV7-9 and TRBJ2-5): DTGVSQNPRHKITKRGQNVTFRCDPISEHNRLYWYRQTLGQGPEFLTYFQNEAQLEKSRLLSDRFSAERPKGSFSTLEIQRTEQGDSAMYLCASSPRAELTETQYFGPGTRLLVL.

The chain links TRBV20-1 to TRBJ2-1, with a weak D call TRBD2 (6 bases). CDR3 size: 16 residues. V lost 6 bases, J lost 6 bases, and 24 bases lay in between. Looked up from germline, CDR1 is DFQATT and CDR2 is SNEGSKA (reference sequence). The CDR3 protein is CSATSLAFLPRNEQFF. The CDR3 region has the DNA TGCAGTGCCACTTCTCTAGCGTTCTTGCCTCGCAATGAGCAGTTCTTC.

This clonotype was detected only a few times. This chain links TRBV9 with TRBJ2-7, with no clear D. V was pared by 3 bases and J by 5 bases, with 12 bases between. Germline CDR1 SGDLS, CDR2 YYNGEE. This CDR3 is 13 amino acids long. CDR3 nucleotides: TGTGCCAGCAGCGGAGTTTTGGGCCACGAGCAGTACTTC. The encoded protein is CASSGVLGHEQYF.